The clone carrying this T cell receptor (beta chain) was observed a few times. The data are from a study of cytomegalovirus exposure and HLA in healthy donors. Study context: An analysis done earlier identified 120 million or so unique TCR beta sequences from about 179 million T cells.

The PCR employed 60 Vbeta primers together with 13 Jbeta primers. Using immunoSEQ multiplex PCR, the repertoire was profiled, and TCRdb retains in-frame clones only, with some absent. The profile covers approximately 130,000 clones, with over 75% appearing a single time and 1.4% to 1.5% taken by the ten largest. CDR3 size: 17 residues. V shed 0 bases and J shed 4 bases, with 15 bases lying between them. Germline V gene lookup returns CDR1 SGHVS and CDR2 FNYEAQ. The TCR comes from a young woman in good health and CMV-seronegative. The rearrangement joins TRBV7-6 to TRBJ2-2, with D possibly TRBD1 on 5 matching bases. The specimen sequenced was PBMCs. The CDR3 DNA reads TGTGCCAGCAGCTTAGCGATCCAGGGCCCCGGCACCGGGGAGCTGTTTTTT. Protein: CASSLAIQGPGTGELFF.